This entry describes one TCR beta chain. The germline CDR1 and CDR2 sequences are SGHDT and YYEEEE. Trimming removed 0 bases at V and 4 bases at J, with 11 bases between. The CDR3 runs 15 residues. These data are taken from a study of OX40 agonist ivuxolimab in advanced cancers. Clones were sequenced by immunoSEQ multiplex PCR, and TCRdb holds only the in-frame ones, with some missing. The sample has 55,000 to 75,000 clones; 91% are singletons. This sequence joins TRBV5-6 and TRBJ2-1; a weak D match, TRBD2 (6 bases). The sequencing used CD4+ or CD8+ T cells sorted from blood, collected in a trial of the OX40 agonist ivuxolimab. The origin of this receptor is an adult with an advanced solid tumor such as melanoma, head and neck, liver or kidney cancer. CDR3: CASSLGTTSYNEQFF. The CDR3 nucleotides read TGTGCCAGCAGCTTGGGGACTACTTCTTACAATGAGCAGTTCTTC.